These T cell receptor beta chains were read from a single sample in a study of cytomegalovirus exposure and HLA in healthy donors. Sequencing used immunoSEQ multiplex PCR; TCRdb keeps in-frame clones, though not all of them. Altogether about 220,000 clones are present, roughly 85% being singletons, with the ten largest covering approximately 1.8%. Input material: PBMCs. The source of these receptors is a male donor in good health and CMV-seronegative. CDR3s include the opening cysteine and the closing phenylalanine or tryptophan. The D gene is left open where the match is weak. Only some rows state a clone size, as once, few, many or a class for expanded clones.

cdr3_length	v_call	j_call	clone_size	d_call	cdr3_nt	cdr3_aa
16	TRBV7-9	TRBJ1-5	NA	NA	TGTTCCAGCAGCTTAGGAGCAGGCCATAGCAATCAGCCCCAGCATTTT	CSSSLGAGHSNQPQHF
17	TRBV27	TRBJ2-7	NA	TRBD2	TGTGCCAGCAGGGTCCCCGGGACTAGCGGGGGGCGGGACGAGCAGTACTTC	CASRVPGTSGGRDEQYF
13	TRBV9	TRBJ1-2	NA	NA	TGTGCCAGCAGCGTAAGGAGCAACTATGGCTACACCTTC	CASSVRSNYGYTF
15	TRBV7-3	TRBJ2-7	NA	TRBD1	TGTGCCAGCAGCCGGGGACAGGGGGCCGACTACGAGCAGTACTTC	CASSRGQGADYEQYF
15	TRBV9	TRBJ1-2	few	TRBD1	TGTGCCAGCAGCGTATCAGAGACAGGGGGTGGTGGCTACACCTTC	CASSVSETGGGGYTF
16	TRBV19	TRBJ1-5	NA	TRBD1	TGTGCCAGTAGTATGGCAGGGGGAGTGGGCAATCAGCCCCAGCATTTT	CASSMAGGVGNQPQHF
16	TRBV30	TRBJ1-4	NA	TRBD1	TGTGCCTGGAGTGGGGACAGGGAAACCTCTAATGAAAAACTGTTTTTT	CAWSGDRETSNEKLFF
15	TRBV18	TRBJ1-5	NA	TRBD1	TGTGCCAGCTCGGAAGAGGGACAGCAGAATCAGCCCCAGCATTTT	CASSEEGQQNQPQHF
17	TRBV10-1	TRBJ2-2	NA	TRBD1	TGCGCCAGCAGCCCACCCCCCAGGACAGGGGGAACCGGGGAGCTGTTTTTT	CASSPPPRTGGTGELFF
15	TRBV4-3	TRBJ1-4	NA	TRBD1	TGCGCCAGCAGCCTTCAGACAGGGGGCGATGAAAAACTGTTTTTT	CASSLQTGGDEKLFF
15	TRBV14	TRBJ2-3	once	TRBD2	TGTGCCAGCAGCGATACTAGCGTATGGGGTGATACGCAGTATTTT	CASSDTSVWGDTQYF
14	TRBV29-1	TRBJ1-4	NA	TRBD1	TGCAGCGCCCACACAGGGGTGATCAATGAAAAACTGTTTTTT	CSAHTGVINEKLFF
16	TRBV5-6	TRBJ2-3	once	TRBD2	TGTGCCAGCAGCTTCTGGACTAGTTATGGCCCAGATACGCAGTATTTT	CASSFWTSYGPDTQYF
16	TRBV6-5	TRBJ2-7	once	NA	TGTGCCAGCAGTTACAAAAGGCAGGCCGCCACCTACGAGCAGTACTTC	CASSYKRQAATYEQYF
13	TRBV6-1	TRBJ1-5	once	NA	TGTGCCAGCAGAAGACAGCCTAATCAGCCCCAGCATTTT	CASRRQPNQPQHF
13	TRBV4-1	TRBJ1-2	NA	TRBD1	TGCGCCAGCAGCCCGAGGGACAGCTATGGCTACACCTTC	CASSPRDSYGYTF